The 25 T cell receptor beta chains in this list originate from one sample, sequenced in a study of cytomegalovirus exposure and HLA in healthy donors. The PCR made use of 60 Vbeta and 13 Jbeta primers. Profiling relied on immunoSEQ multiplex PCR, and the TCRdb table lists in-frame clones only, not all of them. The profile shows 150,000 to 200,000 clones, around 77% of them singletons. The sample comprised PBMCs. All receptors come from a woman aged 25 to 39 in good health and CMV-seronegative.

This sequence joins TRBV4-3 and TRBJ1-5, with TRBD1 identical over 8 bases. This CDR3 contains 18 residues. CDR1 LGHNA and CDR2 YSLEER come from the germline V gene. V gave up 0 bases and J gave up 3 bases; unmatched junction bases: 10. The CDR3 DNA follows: TGCGCCAGCAGCCAAGACCGACGACAGGGGATTTCCAATCAGCCCCAGCATTTT. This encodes CASSQDRRQGISNQPQHF.

In nucleotides, the CDR3 is TGTGCCAGCAGTGACCCCGGGCGCGGGGAGGAGACCCAGTACTTC. This gives the protein CASSDPGRGEETQYF. The chain has TRBV6-1 and TRBJ2-5, with D possibly TRBD2 on 6 matching bases. Between the trimmed V and J ends, which lost 3 bases and 5 bases, there was a span of 16 bases. Germline CDR1 reads MNHNS; CDR2 reads SASEGT. This CDR3 is 15 amino acids long.

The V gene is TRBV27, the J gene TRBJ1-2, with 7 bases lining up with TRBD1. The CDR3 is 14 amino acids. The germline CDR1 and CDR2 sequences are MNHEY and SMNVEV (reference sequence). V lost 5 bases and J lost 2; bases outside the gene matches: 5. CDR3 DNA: TGTGCCAGCAGTCCCCAGGGGGAAAACTATGGCTACACCTTC. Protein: CASSPQGENYGYTF.

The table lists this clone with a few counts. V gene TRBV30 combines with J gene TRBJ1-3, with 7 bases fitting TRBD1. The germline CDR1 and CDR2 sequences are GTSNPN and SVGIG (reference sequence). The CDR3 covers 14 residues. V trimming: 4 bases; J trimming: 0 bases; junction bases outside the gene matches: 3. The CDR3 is CAWKQGHSGNTIYF. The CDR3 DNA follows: TGTGCCTGGAAACAGGGGCACTCTGGAAACACCATATATTTT.

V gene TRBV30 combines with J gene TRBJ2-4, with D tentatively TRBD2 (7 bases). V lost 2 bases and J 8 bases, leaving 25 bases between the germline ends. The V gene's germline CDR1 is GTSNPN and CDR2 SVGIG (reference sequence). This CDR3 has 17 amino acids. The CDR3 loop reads CAWSNWGGGGRGDIQYF. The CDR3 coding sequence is TGTGCCTGGAGTAATTGGGGAGGGGGGGGTAGGGGAGACATTCAGTACTTC.

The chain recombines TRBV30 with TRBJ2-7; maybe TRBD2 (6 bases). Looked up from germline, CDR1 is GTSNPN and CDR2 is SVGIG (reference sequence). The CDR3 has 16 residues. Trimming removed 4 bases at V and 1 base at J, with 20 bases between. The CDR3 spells CAWNRPGLGGSYEQYF. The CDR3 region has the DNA TGTGCCTGGAATCGGCCGGGACTGGGGGGATCCTACGAGCAGTACTTC.

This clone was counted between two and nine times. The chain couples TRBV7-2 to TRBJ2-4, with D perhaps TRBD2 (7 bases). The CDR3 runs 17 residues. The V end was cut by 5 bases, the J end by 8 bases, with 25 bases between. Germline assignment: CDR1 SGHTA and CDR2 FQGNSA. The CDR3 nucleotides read TGTGCCAGCAGCCCGCGCTCGGGGGGCTGGGGTAGGGACATTCAGTACTTC. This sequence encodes CASSPRSGGWGRDIQYF.

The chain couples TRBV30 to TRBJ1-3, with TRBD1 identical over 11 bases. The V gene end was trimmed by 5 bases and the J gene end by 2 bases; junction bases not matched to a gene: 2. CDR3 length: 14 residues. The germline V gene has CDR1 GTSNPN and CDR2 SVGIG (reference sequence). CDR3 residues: CAWQGQGAGNTIYF. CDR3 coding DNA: TGTGCCTGGCAGGGACAGGGGGCTGGAAACACCATATATTTT. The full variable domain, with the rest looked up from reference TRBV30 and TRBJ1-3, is SQTIHQWPATLVQPVGSPLSLECTVEGTSNPNLYWYRQAAGRGLQLLFYSVGIGQISSEVPQNLSASRPQDRQFILSSKKLLLSDSGFYLCAWQGQGAGNTIYFGEGSWLTVV.

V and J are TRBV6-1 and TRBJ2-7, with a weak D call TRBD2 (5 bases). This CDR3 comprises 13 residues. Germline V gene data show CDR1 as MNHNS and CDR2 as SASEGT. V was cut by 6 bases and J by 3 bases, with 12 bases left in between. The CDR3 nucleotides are TGTGCCAGCAGGAGGGCTACCAACTACGAGCAGTACTTC. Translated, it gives CASRRATNYEQYF.

CDR3 residues: CASSPTPVGGSNEKLFF. The CDR3 DNA reads TGTGCCAGCAGCCCTACCCCCGTCGGAGGAAGTAATGAAAAACTGTTTTTT. The V call is TRBV9, the J call TRBJ1-4; D gene uncertain. Trimming took off 4 bases at V and 4 bases at J, with 20 bases between the two ends. The CDR3 has 17 residues. Per germline, CDR1 SGDLS and CDR2 YYNGEE.

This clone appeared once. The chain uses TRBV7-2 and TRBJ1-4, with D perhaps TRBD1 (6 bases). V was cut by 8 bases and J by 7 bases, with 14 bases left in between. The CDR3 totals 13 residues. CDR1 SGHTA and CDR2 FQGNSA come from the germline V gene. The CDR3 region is CASGYRVGEKLFF. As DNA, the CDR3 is TGTGCCAGCGGCTACAGGGTCGGTGAAAAACTGTTTTTT. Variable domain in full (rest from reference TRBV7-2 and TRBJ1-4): GAGVSQSPSNKVTEKGKDVELRCDPISGHTALYWYRQSLGQGLEFLIYFQGNSAPDKSGLPSDRFSAERTGGSVSTLTIQRTQQEDSAVYLCASGYRVGEKLFFGSGTQLSVL.

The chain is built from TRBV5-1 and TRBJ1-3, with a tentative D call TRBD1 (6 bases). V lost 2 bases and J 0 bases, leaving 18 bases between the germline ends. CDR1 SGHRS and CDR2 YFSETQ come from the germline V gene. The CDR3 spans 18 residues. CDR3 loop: CASSFGPGTTRSGNTIYF. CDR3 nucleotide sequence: TGCGCCAGCAGCTTCGGCCCTGGGACAACCCGCTCTGGAAACACCATATATTTT.

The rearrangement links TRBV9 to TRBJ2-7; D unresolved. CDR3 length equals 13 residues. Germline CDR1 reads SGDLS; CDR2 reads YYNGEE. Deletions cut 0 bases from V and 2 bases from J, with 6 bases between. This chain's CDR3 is CASSVGSTYEQYF. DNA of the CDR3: TGTGCCAGCAGCGTAGGTTCCACCTACGAGCAGTACTTC.

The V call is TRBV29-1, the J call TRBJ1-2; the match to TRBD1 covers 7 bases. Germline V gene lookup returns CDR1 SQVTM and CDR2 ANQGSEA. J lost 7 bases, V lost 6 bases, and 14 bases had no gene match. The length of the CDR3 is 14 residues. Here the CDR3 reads CSVAIIGGQTGYTF. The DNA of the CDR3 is TGCAGCGTCGCTATAATCGGGGGACAGACTGGCTACACCTTC.

CDR3 nucleotide sequence: TGTGCCAGCAGCCGTGCAGGCTTGAACACTGAAGCTTTCTTT. It is translated as CASSRAGLNTEAFF. The gene calls are TRBV5-6 and TRBJ1-1; no firm D call. The CDR3 is 14 residues long. Germline CDR1 is SGHDT and CDR2 is YYEEEE. V was cut by 4 bases and J by 0 bases, with 10 bases left in between.

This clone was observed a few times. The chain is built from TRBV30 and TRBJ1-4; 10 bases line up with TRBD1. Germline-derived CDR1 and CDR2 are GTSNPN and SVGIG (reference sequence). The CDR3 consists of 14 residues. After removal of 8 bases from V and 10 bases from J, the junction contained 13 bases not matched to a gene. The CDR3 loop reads CALSRDRGATKLFF. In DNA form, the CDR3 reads TGTGCCCTTTCTCGGGACAGGGGAGCAACAAAACTGTTTTTT.

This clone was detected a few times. CDR3 nucleotide sequence: TGTGCCAGCAGAGAGAAGGGAGCCGGGGAATATGGCTACACCTTC. It specifies CASREKGAGEYGYTF. The chain carries TRBV5-6 and TRBJ1-2, with D hard to call. CDR3 length: 15 residues. Per germline, CDR1 SGHDT and CDR2 YYEEEE. V lost 5 bases, J lost 5 bases, and 19 bases lay in between.

The CDR3 DNA is TGTGCCAGCAGCGTAGCAGGTACACCTAGCACAGATACGCAGTATTTT. It yields the protein CASSVAGTPSTDTQYF. The chain uses TRBV9 and TRBJ2-3; D is uncertain. Germline V CDR1 and CDR2: SGDLS, YYNGEE. Trimming shortened V by 0 bases and J by 0 bases, and 11 bases separated the two germline ends. The CDR3 length is 16 residues.

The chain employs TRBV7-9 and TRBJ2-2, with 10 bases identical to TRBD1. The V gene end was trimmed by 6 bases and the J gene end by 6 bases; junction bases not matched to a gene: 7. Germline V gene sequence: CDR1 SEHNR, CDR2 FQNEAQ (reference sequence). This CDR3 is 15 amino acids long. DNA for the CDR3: TGTGCCAGCAGTACCGGACAGGGGGTCCCCGGGGAGCTGTTTTTT. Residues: CASSTGQGVPGELFF.

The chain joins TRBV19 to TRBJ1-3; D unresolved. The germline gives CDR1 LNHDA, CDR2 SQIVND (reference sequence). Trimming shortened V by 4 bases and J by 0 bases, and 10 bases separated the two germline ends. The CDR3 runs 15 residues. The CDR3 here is CASSRAGYSGNTIYF. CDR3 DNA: TGTGCCAGTAGTAGGGCGGGATACTCTGGAAACACCATATATTTT.

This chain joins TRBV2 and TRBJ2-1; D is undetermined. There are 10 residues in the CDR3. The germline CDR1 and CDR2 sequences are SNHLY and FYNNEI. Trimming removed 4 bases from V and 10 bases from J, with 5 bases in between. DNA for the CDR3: TGTGCCAGCAGTGTACTGGAGCAGTTCTTC. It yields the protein CASSVLEQFF.

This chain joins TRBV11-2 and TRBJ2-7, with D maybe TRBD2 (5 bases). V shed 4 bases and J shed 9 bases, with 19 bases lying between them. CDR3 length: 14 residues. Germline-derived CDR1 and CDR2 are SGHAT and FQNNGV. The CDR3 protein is CASSSGSAGVGQYF. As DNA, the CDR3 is TGTGCCAGCAGCTCGGGCAGCGCGGGTGTAGGGCAGTACTTC.

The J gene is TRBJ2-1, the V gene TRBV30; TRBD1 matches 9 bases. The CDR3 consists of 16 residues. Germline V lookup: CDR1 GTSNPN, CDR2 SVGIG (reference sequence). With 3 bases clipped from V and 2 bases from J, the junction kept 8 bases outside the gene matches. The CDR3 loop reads CAWRKDRGLTYNEQFF. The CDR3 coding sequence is TGTGCCTGGAGGAAGGACAGGGGCCTAACCTACAATGAGCAGTTCTTC.

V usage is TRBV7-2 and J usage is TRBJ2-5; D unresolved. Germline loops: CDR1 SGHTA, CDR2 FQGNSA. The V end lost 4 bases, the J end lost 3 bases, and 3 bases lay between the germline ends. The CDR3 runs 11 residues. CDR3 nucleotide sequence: TGTGCCAGCAGCTATAAAGAGACCCAGTACTTC. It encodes CASSYKETQYF.

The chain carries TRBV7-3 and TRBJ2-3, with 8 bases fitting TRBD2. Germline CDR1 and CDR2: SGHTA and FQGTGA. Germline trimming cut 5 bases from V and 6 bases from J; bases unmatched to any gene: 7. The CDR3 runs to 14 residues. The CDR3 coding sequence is TGTGCCAGCAGCCTGGGACTAGGTGTGGATACGCAGTATTTT. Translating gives CASSLGLGVDTQYF.